The 3 T cell receptor beta chains reported below all come from one sample, sequenced in a study of T cells in narcolepsy. Using immunoSEQ multiplex PCR, the repertoire was profiled, and TCRdb retains in-frame clones only, with some absent. This sample has tens of thousands of clones, with over 70% found just once. The material sequenced was memory (CD45RA-) CD4+ T cells from blood. These TCRs come from a human donor in good health.

The chain links TRBV14 to TRBJ2-1, with 9 nucleotides matching TRBD2. There are 16 residues in the CDR3. The J segment lost 7 bases and the V segment lost 4 bases, leaving 11 bases of the junction unmatched. Germline-derived CDR1 and CDR2 are SGHDN and FVKESK. This CDR3 is CASSPERGRAINEQFF. The CDR3 nucleotides are TGTGCCAGCAGCCCGGAGCGCGGGAGGGCCATAAATGAGCAGTTCTTC.

The chain is built from TRBV18 and TRBJ1-2; TRBD1 might be the D (5 bases). Per the germline V gene, CDR1 is KGHSH and CDR2 is LQKENI. This CDR3 has 13 residues. V dropped 2 bases and J dropped 3 bases, with 7 bases sitting between them. CDR3 in amino acids: CASSPMTDYGYTF. CDR3 DNA sequence: TGTGCCAGCTCACCAATGACAGACTATGGCTACACCTTC. Full variable domain (rest looked up from reference TRBV18 and TRBJ1-2): NAGVMQNPRHLVRRRGQEARLRCSPMKGHSHVYWYRQLPEEGLKFMVYLQKENIIDESGMPKERFSAEFPKEGPSILRIQQVVRGDSAAYFCASSPMTDYGYTFGSGTRLTVV.

This clone came up once. The chain couples TRBV5-6 to TRBJ2-7; D assignment may be TRBD1 or TRBD2 (5 bases each). Germline loops: CDR1 SGHDT, CDR2 YYEEEE. V was shortened by 5 bases and J by 0 bases, with 15 bases between the two germline ends. This CDR3 is built from 15 residues. The CDR3 DNA is TGTGCCAGCAGTAGCGAGGGACCAGCCTCCTACGAGCAGTACTTC. Translated: CASSSEGPASYEQYF.